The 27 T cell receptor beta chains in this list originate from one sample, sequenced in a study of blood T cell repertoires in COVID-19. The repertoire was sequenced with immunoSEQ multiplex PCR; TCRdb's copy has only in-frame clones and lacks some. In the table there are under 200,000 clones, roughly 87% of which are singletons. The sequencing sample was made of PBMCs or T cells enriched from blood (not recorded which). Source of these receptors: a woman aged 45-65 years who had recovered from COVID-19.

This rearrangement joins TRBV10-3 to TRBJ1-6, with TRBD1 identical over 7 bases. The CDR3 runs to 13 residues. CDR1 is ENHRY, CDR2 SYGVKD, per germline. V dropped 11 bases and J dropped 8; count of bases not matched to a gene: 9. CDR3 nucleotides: TGTGCCGTAAGACAGGGCGGCGATTCACCCCTCCACTTT. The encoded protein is CAVRQGGDSPLHF.

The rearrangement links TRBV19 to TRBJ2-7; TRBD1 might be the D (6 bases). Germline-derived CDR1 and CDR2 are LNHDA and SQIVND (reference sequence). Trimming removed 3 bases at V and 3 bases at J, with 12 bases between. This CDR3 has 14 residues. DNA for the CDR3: TGTGCCAGTAGTATGGGCAGGGGTATCTACGAGCAGTACTTC. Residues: CASSMGRGIYEQYF.

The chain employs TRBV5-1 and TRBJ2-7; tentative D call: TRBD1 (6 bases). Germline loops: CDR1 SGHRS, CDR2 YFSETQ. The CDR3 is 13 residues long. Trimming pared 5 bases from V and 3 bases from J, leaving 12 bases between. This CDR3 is CASSLNRDYEQYF. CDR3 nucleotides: TGCGCCAGCAGTTTAAACAGGGACTACGAGCAGTACTTC.

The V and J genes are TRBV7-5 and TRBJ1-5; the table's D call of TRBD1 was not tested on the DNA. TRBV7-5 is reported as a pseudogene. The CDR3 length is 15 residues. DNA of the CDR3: TGTGCCAGAAGCAGGACAGAAAAAAGCAATCAGCCCCAGCATTTT. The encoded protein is CARSRTEKSNQPQHF.

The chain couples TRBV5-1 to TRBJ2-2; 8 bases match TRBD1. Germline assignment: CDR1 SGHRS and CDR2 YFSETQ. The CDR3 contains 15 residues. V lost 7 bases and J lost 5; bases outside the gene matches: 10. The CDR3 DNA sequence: TGCGCCAGCCAAGACCGAACAGGGGGGACCGGGGAGCTGTTTTTT. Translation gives CASQDRTGGTGELFF.

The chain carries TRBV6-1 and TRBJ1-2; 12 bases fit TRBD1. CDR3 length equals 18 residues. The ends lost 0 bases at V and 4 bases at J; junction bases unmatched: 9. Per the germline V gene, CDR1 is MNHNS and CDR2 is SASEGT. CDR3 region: CASSEATGGQGASYGYTF. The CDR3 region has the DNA TGTGCCAGCAGTGAAGCCACCGGGGGACAGGGGGCTTCCTATGGCTACACCTTC.

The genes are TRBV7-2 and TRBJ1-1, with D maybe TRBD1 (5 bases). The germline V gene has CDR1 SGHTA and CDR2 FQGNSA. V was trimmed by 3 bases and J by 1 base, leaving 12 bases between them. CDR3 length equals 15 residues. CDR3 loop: CASSLGRAKNTEAFF. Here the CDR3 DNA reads TGTGCCAGCAGCTTGGGCAGGGCGAAGAACACTGAAGCTTTCTTT.

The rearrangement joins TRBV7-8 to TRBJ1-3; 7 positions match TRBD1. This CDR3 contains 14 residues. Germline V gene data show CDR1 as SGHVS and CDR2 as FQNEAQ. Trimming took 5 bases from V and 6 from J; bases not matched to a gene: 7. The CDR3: CASSLQGGKNTIYF. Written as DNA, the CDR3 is TGTGCCAGCAGCCTCCAGGGGGGCAAAAACACCATATATTTT.

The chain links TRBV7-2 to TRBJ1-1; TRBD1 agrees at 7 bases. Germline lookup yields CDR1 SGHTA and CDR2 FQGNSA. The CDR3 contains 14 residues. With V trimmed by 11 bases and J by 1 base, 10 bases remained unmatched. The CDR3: CAGRQDRKNTEAFF. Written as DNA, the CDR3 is TGTGCCGGTCGACAGGACAGGAAGAACACTGAAGCTTTCTTT.

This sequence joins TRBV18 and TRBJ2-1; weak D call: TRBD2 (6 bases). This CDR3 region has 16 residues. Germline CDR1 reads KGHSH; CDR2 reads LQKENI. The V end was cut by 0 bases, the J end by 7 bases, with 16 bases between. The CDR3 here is CASSPPGLPSGNEQFF. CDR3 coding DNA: TGTGCCAGCTCACCACCGGGACTCCCCTCGGGGAATGAGCAGTTCTTC.

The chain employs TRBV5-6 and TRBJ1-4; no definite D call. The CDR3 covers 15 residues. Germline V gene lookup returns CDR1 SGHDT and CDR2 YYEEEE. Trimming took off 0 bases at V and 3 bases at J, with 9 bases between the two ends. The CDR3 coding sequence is TGTGCCAGCAGCTTGGCCCCCGGGGCTAATGAAAAACTGTTTTTT. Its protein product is CASSLAPGANEKLFF. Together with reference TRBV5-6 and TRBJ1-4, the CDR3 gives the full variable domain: DAGVTQSPTHLIKTRGQQVTLRCSPKSGHDTVSWYQQALGQGPQFIFQYYEEEERQRGNFPDRFSGHQFPNYSSELNVNALLLGDSALYLCASSLAPGANEKLFFGSGTQLSVL.

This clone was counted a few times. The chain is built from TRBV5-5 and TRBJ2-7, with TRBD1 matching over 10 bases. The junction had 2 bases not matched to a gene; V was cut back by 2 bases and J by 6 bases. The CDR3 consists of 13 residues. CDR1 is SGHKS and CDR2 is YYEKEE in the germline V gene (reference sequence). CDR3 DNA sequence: TGTGCCAGCAGCTTTCGGACAGGGGGCGAGCAGTACTTC. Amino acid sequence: CASSFRTGGEQYF.

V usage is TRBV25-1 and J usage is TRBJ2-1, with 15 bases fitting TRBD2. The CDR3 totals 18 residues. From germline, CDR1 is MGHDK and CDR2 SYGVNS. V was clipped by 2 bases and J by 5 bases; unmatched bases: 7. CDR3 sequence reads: CASSEPGTSGRTNNEQFF. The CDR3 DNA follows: TGTGCCAGCAGTGAACCGGGGACTAGCGGGAGGACAAACAATGAGCAGTTCTTC.

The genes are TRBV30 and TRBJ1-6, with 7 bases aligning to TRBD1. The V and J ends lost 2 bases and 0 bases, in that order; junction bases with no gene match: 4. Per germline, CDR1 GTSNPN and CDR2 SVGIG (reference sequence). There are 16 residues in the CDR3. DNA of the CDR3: TGTGCCTGGAGTCCAGGGGGGAGCTCCTATAATTCACCCCTCCACTTT. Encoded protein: CAWSPGGSSYNSPLHF.

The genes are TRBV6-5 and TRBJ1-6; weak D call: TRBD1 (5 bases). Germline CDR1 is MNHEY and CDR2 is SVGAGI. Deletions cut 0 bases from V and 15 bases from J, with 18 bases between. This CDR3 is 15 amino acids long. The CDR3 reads CASSYSPTTDRDLHF. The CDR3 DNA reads TGTGCCAGCAGTTACTCACCGACCACTGACAGAGACCTCCACTTT.

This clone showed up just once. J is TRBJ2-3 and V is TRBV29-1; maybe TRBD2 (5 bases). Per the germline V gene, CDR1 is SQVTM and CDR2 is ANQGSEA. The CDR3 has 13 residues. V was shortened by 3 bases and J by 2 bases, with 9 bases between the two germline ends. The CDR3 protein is CSVDQRNTDTQYF. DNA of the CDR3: TGCAGCGTTGATCAGCGGAACACAGATACGCAGTATTTT.

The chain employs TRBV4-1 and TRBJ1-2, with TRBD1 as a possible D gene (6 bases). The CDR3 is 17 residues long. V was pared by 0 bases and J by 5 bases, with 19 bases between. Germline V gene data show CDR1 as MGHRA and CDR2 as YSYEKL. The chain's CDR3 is CASSQDYGQRVEYGYTF. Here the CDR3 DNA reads TGCGCCAGCAGCCAAGATTACGGACAGAGGGTGGAATATGGCTACACCTTC.

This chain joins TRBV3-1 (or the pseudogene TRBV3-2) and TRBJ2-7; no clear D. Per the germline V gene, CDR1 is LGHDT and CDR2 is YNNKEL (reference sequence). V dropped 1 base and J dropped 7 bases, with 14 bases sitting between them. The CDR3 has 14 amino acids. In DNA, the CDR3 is TGTGCCAGCAGCCAAGGAAGCCGAGGTAGAGAGCAGTACTTC. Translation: CASSQGSRGREQYF.

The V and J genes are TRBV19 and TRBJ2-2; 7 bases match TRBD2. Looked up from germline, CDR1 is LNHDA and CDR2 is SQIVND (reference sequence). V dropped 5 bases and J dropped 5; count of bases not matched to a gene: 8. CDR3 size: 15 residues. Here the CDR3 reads CASSLGLPRTGELFF. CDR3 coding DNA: TGTGCCAGTAGTTTGGGACTACCCAGGACCGGGGAGCTGTTTTTT.

The CDR3: CASSPTGGRARNEQFF. In nucleotides, the CDR3 is TGTGCCAGCAGCCCCACGGGAGGGAGGGCTAGAAATGAGCAGTTCTTC. This rearrangement joins TRBV11-2 to TRBJ2-1; TRBD2 agrees at 8 bases. Germline V gives CDR1 SGHAT, CDR2 FQNNGV. The CDR3 sequence is 16 residues long. With V trimmed by 5 bases and J by 7 bases, 13 bases remained unmatched.

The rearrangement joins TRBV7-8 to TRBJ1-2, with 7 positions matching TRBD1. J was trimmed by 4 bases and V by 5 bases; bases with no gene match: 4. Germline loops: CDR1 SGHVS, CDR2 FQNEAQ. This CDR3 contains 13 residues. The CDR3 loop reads CASSPGQLYGYTF. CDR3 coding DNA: TGTGCCAGCAGCCCGGGACAGCTCTATGGCTACACCTTC. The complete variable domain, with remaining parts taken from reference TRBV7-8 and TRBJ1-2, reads GAGVSQSPRYKVAKRGQDVALRCDPISGHVSLFWYQQALGQGPEFLTYFQNEAQLDKSGLPSDRFFAERPEGSVSTLKIQRTQQEDSAVYLCASSPGQLYGYTFGSGTRLTVV.

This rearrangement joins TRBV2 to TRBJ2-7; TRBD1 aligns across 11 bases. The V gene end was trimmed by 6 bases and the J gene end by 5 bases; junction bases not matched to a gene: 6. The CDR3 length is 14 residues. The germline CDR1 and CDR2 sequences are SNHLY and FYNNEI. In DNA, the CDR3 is TGTGCCAGCAGGGAGGGGACAGGGGGACACGAGCAGTACTTC. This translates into CASREGTGGHEQYF.

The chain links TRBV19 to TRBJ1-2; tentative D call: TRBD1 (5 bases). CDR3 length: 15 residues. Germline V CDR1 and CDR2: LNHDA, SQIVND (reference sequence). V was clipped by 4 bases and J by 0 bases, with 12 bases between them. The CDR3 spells CASSTQPGANYGYTF. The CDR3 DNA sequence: TGTGCCAGTAGTACCCAACCGGGGGCTAACTATGGCTACACCTTC.

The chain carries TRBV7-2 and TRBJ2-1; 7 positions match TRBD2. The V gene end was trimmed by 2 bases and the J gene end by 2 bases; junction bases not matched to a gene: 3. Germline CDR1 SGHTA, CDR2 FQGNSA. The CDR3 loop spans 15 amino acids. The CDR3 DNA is TGTGCCAGCAGCTTAAGCGGGACCACCTACAATGAGCAGTTCTTC. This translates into CASSLSGTTYNEQFF.

The CDR3 spells CASSFSGNSYEQYF. Here the CDR3 DNA reads TGTGCCAGCAGCTTTAGCGGGAACTCCTACGAGCAGTACTTC. The gene calls are TRBV7-8 and TRBJ2-7; 8 nucleotides align to TRBD2. In germline, CDR1 is SGHVS, CDR2 FQNEAQ. V was clipped by 3 bases and J by 0 bases; unmatched bases: 1. This CDR3 comprises 14 residues.

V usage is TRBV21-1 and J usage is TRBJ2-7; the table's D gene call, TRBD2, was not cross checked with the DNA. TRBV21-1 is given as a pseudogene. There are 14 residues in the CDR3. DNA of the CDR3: TGTGCCAGCAGCAAGAAGCGGTTCCCCTACGAGCAGTACTTC. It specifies CASSKKRFPYEQYF.

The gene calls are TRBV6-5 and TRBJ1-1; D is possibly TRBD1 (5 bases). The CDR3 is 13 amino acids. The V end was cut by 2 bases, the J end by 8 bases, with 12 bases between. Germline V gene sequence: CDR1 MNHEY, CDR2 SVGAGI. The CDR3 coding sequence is TGTGCCAGCAGTTACACCCCAGGGCGGGAAGCTTTCTTT. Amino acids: CASSYTPGREAFF.